This TCR beta chain was captured in a study of blood T cell repertoires in COVID-19. Overall study: Sites across the United States, Italy and Spain contributed samples from acute and convalescent COVID-19.

Original processing notes: Reference gene primer amplification yielded estimated nucleated cell counts. Assay: immunoSEQ multiplex PCR; the TCRdb copy retains only in-frame clones and omits some. The V and J calls and clone size are taken from that table; D and trimming were inferred from the DNA. Of about 83,000 clones detected, around 84% appear once; the ten largest clones hold about 20%. Germline assignment: CDR1 KGHDR and CDR2 SFDVKD. With 3 bases clipped from V and 7 bases from J, the junction kept 9 bases outside the gene matches. The length of the CDR3 is 16 residues. Source material: peripheral blood. The clonotype was recovered from a woman over 75 in a cohort sampled during active or convalescent COVID-19. The chain links TRBV24-1 to TRBJ2-1; 9 bases fit TRBD2. The CDR3 reads CATSDTTGTSLNEQFF. In DNA form, the CDR3 reads TGTGCCACCAGTGATACTACCGGGACTAGCTTGAATGAGCAGTTCTTC.